Listed below are T cell receptor beta chains from one sample, sequenced in a study of cytomegalovirus exposure and HLA in healthy donors. Sequencing was performed with immunoSEQ multiplex PCR; in TCRdb, only in-frame clones are kept and a portion is missing. The table records some 80,000 clones, approximately 80% of them present only once. The sequenced material came from PBMCs. The receptors come from a man aged 40-49 years in good health and CMV-seronegative. Each CDR3 is given with its conserved first and last residue. D genes are given only for firm matches. Expanded clones are given a class, and other clones once, few, many or no size at all.

j_gene	d_gene	v_gene	abundance	CDR3aa	CDR3nt
TRBJ1-1	-	TRBV30	-	CAWRRRGGNTEAFF	TGTGCCTGGAGAAGGCGGGGAGGGAACACTGAAGCTTTCTTT
TRBJ1-1	TRBD1	TRBV30	-	CAWSVKGAQAFF	TGTGCCTGGAGTGTGAAGGGGGCCCAAGCTTTCTTT
TRBJ2-2	TRBD1	TRBV28	once	CALGQAGTGELFF	TGTGCATTAGGACAGGCAGGGACAGGGGAGCTGTTTTTT
TRBJ1-1	-	TRBV28	-	CASSRVNTEAFF	TGTGCCAGCAGTCGAGTGAACACTGAAGCTTTCTTT
TRBJ2-5	TRBD1	TRBV7-7	-	CASSPDRGVQETQYF	TGTGCTAGCAGCCCCGACAGGGGGGTCCAAGAGACCCAGTACTTC
TRBJ1-1	-	TRBV7-2	-	CASSIQQGNTEAFF	TGTGCCAGCAGCATACAGCAAGGAAACACTGAAGCTTTCTTT
TRBJ1-6	TRBD1	TRBV6-4	-	CASSDPSGGNSPLHF	TGTGCCAGCAGTGACCCATCAGGGGGAAATTCACCCCTCCACTTT
TRBJ1-5	-	TRBV5-1	-	CASSLLGGNQPQHF	TGCGCCAGCAGCTTGTTGGGGGGGAATCAGCCCCAGCATTTT
TRBJ2-1	-	TRBV10-3	-	CAISDSDYNEQFF	TGTGCCATCAGTGATTCAGACTACAATGAGCAGTTCTTC
TRBJ2-3	TRBD1	TRBV19	-	CASSIQGDVQSTQYF	TGTGCCAGTAGTATACAGGGGGATGTACAGAGTACGCAGTATTTT
TRBJ1-1	-	TRBV11-3	-	CASSPGIGVNTEAFF	TGTGCCAGCAGCCCAGGTATCGGTGTGAACACTGAAGCTTTCTTT
TRBJ2-7	-	TRBV11-3	-	CASSLDGCEQYF	TGTGCCAGCAGCTTAGACGGGTGCGAGCAGTACTTC
TRBJ1-3	-	TRBV5-1	-	CASSSGLTGNTIYF	TGCGCCAGCAGCTCGGGACTTACTGGAAACACCATATATTTT
TRBJ1-2	-	TRBV4-1	-	CASSQVPGDYGYPF	TGCGCCAGCAGCCAAGTGCCGGGAGATTATGGCTACCCCTTC
TRBJ1-5	-	TRBV30	-	CAWSVSNQPQHF	TGTGCCTGGAGTGTCTCTAATCAGCCCCAGCATTTT
TRBJ2-7	TRBD2	TRBV7-8	once	CASSKAGGGYEQYF	TGTGCCAGCAGTAAAGCGGGGGGCGGCTACGAGCAGTACTTC
TRBJ2-5	-	TRBV6-1	-	CASTQQDRTQYF	TGTGCCAGCACTCAACAAGACAGGACCCAGTACTTC
TRBJ1-1	-	TRBV5-1	-	CASSLQENTEAFF	TGCGCCAGCAGCTTACAGGAGAACACTGAAGCTTTCTTT
TRBJ1-3	-	TRBV10-3	-	CAIKIDRWSAGNTIYF	TGTGCCATCAAGATAGACAGGTGGTCAGCTGGAAACACCATATATTTT
TRBJ2-2	TRBD2	TRBV4-2	-	CASSQDASGGRGTGELFF	TGTGCCAGCAGCCAAGATGCTAGCGGGGGGCGAGGCACCGGGGAGCTGTTTTTT
TRBJ2-5	TRBD1	TRBV5-8	-	CASSFSDRDYQETQYF	TGTGCCAGCAGCTTCTCGGACAGGGACTACCAAGAGACCCAGTACTTC
TRBJ1-5	TRBD1	TRBV5-8	-	CASSTGGTGGNQPQHF	TGTGCCAGCAGCACCGGAGGGACAGGGGGCAATCAGCCCCAGCATTTT
TRBJ2-7	TRBD1	TRBV6-5	-	CASSYGTGGHEQYF	TGTGCCAGCAGTTACGGGACAGGGGGTCACGAGCAGTACTTC
TRBJ2-5	-	TRBV7-2	-	CASRGSETQYF	TGTGCCAGCAGGGGTAGCGAGACCCAGTACTTC
TRBJ2-7	TRBD1	TRBV19	-	CASSYGQGYEQYF	TGTGCCAGTAGTTACGGACAGGGGTACGAGCAGTACTTC
TRBJ1-4	TRBD1	TRBV19	-	CASSIMKGQGSPNEKLFF	TGTGCCAGTAGTATCATGAAGGGACAGGGGAGCCCTAATGAAAAACTGTTTTTT
TRBJ1-2	TRBD1	TRBV6-5	few	CASSYFSQGQANGYTF	TGTGCCAGCAGTTACTTCTCCCAGGGACAGGCGAATGGCTACACCTTC
TRBJ2-3	TRBD1	TRBV18	-	CASSPEQGTDTQYF	TGTGCCAGCTCACCGGAACAGGGGACAGATACGCAGTATTTT
TRBJ1-1	-	TRBV7-3	-	CASSEQANTEAFF	TGTGCCAGCAGCGAGCAGGCAAACACTGAAGCTTTCTTT